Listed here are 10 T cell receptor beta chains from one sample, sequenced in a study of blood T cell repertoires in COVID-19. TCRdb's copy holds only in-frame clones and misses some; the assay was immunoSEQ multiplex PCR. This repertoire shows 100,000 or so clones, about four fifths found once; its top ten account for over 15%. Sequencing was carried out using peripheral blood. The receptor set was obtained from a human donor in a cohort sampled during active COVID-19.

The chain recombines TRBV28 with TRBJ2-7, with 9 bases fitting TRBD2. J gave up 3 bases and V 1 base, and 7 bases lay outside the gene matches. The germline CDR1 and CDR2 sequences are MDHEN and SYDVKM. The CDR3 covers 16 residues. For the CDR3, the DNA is TGTGCCAGCAGTTTATATTCGACTAGCGGACTCTACGAGCAGTACTTC. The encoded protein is CASSLYSTSGLYEQYF.

CDR3 sequence (DNA): TGTGCCAGCTCCTTCGGACAGGGGGGGGATCAGCCCCAGCATTTT. It translates to CASSFGQGGDQPQHF. The chain links TRBV18 to TRBJ1-5; 10 bases are a match to TRBD1. Unmatched junction bases numbered 7, after V lost 6 bases and J lost 5 bases. This CDR3 region has 15 residues. Germline CDR1 is KGHSH and CDR2 is LQKENI.

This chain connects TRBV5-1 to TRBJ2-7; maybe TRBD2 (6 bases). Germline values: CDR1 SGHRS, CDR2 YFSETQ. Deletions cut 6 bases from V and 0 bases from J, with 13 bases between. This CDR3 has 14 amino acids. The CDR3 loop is CASTVAESSYEQYF. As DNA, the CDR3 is TGCGCCAGCACAGTAGCGGAAAGCTCCTACGAGCAGTACTTC. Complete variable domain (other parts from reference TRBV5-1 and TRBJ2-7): KAGVTQTPRYLIKTRGQQVTLSCSPISGHRSVSWYQQTPGQGLQFLFEYFSETQRNKGNFPGRFSGRQFSNSRSEMNVSTLELGDSALYLCASTVAESSYEQYFGPGTRLTVT.

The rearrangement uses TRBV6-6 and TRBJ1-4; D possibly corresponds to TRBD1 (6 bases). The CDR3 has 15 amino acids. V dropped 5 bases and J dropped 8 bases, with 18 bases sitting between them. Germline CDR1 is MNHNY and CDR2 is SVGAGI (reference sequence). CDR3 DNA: TGTGCCAGCAGTCCAGGACAGCGTCAGGGGGAAAAACTGTTTTTT. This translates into CASSPGQRQGEKLFF.

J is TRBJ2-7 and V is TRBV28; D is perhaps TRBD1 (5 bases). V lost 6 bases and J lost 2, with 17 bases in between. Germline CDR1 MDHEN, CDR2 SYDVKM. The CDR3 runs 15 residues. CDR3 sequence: CASSALGHRPYEQYF. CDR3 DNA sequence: TGTGCCAGCAGCGCCCTCGGACATAGGCCCTACGAGCAGTACTTC.

CDR3 coding DNA: TGTGCCAGCTCACACGACAGGCAGGAAAAACTGTTTTTT. This encodes CASSHDRQEKLFF. This chain connects TRBV18 to TRBJ1-4; D may be TRBD1 (6 bases). V was clipped by 4 bases and J by 8 bases, with 11 bases between them. Germline lookup yields CDR1 KGHSH and CDR2 LQKENI. The CDR3 is 13 amino acids.

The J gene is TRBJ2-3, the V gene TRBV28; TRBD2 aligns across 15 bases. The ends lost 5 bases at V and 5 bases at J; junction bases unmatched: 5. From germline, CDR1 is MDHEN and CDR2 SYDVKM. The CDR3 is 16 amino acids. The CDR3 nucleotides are TGTGCCAGCAGTCCCGGGACTAGCGGGAGGTTAGATACGCAGTATTTT. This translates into CASSPGTSGRLDTQYF.

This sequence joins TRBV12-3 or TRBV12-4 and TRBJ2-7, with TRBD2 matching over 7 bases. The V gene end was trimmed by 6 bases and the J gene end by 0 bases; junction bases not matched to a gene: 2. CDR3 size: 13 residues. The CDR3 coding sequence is TGTGCCAGCAGGCCTAGCGGCTCCTACGAGCAGTACTTC. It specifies CASRPSGSYEQYF.

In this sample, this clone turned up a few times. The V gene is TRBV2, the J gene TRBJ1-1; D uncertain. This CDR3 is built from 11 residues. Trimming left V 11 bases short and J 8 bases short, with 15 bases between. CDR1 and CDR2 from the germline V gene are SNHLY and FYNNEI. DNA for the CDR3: TGTGCCGCAGCAGCCTACGGGGAAGCTTTCTTT. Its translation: CAAAAYGEAFF.

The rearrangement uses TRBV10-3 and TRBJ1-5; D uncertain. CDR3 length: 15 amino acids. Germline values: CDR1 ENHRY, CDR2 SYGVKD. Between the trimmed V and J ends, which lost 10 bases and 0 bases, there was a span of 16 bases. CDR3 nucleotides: TGTGCCACCACCACCGGAGGTTATAGCAATCAGCCCCAGCATTTT. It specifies CATTTGGYSNQPQHF.